This T cell receptor (beta chain) was observed in a study of blood T cell repertoires in COVID-19 (dated by TCRdb to 2020 to 2022). Concerning the study at large: The collaborator samples originated in the United States, Italy and Spain and spanned the acute and convalescent phases of COVID-19. The prospective study material was composed of cDNA or gDNA derived from T cells, B-cell-depleted T cells, or PBMCs. Subjects who had been exposed to COVID-19, were actively infected with it, or had recovered from it provided the deeply sampled blood TCRbeta repertoires that made up the dataset. A freely available public database, intended as a resource for researchers studying the immune response to SARS-CoV-2, is where the repertoires were released. The samples were drawn from the first 160 participants of the ongoing ImmuneRACE study and from roughly 1,300 subjects provided by 6 global collaborators. Nearly every sample came with metadata listing a de-identified subject ID, COVID-19 status, age in years and sex. Where available, HLA class I and class II types were obtained from metadata supplied by the sample provider rather than from assay-based typing. General conclusions and limits of the study: How much clinical and demographic metadata was included differed by source and by participant, and the metadata was provided uncurated.

CDR1 and CDR2 are read off the germline V gene (reference sequence) as LNHDA and SQIVND. Reading from cysteine to phenylalanine, the CDR3 counts 15 amino acids. Only CDR3 DNA remains: 45 bases, in frame from the first base. V trim: 4 bases; J trim: 6 bases; unmatched bases: 7. TCRbeta CDR3 regions were amplified from genomic DNA using the immunoSEQ Assay, a bias-controlled multiplex PCR. As for the authors' bioinformatics: The number of nucleated cells in each sample was estimated from the amplification of reference gene primers within the assay. To quantify the absolute abundance of each unique TCRbeta CDR3 rearrangement, sequence reads were collapsed and filtered. For each sample, productive Simpson clonality was calculated as the square root of Simpson's diversity index across productive rearrangements. Held by TCRdb, this immuneACCESS table contains in-frame sequences only and omits some clones. Under half of the omission traces to an unresolved V gene where checked; the cause of the rest is unknown. From that table come the V and J calls and clone size; the DNA was used to work out D and trimming. Recorded for this sample are approximately 26,000 clones; more than 70% of them occurred a single time. Around a third of the sample belongs to the ten largest clones.

To note about this clone: The antigen it binds to is not known. No qualities accompany the bases; no much larger clone lies one base away.

Each collaborating institution followed its own protocols to collect whole blood in K2EDTA tubes. For TCRbeta analysis, collaborator samples were shipped as frozen whole blood, as isolated PBMCs, or as DNA extracted from either sample type. The sequence is built from TRBV19 and TRBJ1-5; 9 middle bases align to TRBD1. The source material was peripheral blood. This clonotype originated in a human donor in a cohort sampled during active COVID-19. CDR3 protein: CASSTPGQGGQPQHF. The nucleotide sequence is TGTGCCAGTAGTACTCCGGGACAGGGCGGTCAGCCCCAGCATTTT.